The 13 T cell receptor beta chains below were found in one sample sequenced in a study of shared clonotypes between healthy human individuals. Produced via immunoSEQ multiplex PCR; TCRdb's table is partial and in-frame only. The sample gives millions of clones, 85% to 95% of which show up once; about 0.13% is in the top ten. Sequenced material: naive CD4+ T cells sorted from blood. Noted subset: CD45RA+ positively selected. The receptor set was obtained from a man aged 18 to 30 in good health.

The chain uses TRBV30 and TRBJ1-2, with D possibly TRBD1 on 6 matching bases. This CDR3 has 14 residues. Trimming pared 1 base from V and 0 bases from J, leaving 9 bases between. The germline V gene encodes CDR1 GTSNPN and CDR2 SVGIG (reference sequence). CDR3 residues: CAWSEGGTNYGYTF. DNA for the CDR3: TGTGCCTGGAGTGAGGGGGGGACTAACTATGGCTACACCTTC.

This clone has a single count. The rearrangement joins TRBV2 to TRBJ2-7; 8 positions agree with TRBD1. Germline V gene data show CDR1 as SNHLY and CDR2 as FYNNEI. The J segment lost 6 bases and the V segment lost 5 bases, leaving 9 bases of the junction unmatched. The CDR3 is 14 amino acids. The CDR3, as DNA: TGTGCCAGCAGTTTATCGACAGGGGTTGGCGAGCAGTACTTC. Amino acids: CASSLSTGVGEQYF.

The chain combines TRBV7-2 with TRBJ2-5, with 7 bases that match TRBD1. With 5 bases clipped from V and 5 bases from J, the junction kept 8 bases outside the gene matches. Germline V gives CDR1 SGHTA, CDR2 FQGNSA. The CDR3 has 14 residues. The CDR3 bases are TGTGCCAGCAGCCCGGACAGGTTAGGGGAGACCCAGTACTTC. It specifies CASSPDRLGETQYF.

The V call is TRBV7-2, the J call TRBJ2-7; TRBD1 matches at 8 bases. CDR1 SGHTA and CDR2 FQGNSA come from the germline V gene. This CDR3 has 17 amino acids. After removal of 1 base from V and 3 bases from J, the junction contained 11 bases not matched to a gene. CDR3 protein: CASSLERTGFRGYEQYF. In DNA, the CDR3 is TGTGCCAGCAGCTTAGAAAGGACAGGGTTTAGGGGCTACGAGCAGTACTTC.

This chain links TRBV12-5 with TRBJ2-7, with 14 nucleotides matching TRBD2. The CDR3 length is 21 residues. Germline V lookup: CDR1 LGHNT, CDR2 FRNRAP. V lost 3 bases to trimming and J lost 3 bases; unmatched junction nucleotides: 19. CDR3 loop: CASGFKAGGLAGEGPSYEQYF. The CDR3 DNA reads as TGTGCTAGTGGTTTTAAGGCCGGGGGACTAGCGGGAGAGGGGCCCAGCTACGAGCAGTACTTC.

This clone has a single count. The genes are TRBV10-1 and TRBJ1-1; TRBD1 matches at 10 bases. With 10 bases clipped from V and 3 bases from J, the junction kept 14 bases outside the gene matches. CDR1 is WNHNN and CDR2 is SYGVQD in the germline V gene (reference sequence). The CDR3 is 16 residues long. For the CDR3, the DNA is TGCGCCATCCCCTGGGAGGACAGGGGGGGGGACACTGAAGCTTTCTTT. It specifies CAIPWEDRGGDTEAFF.

The rearrangement uses TRBV9 and TRBJ2-3; weak D call: TRBD1 (5 bases). Deletions cut 0 bases from V and 9 bases from J, with 14 bases between. There are 14 residues in the CDR3. Germline CDR1 and CDR2: SGDLS and YYNGEE. Here the CDR3 reads CASSVASAQGTQYF. In DNA form, the CDR3 reads TGTGCCAGCAGCGTAGCAAGCGCCCAGGGCACGCAGTATTTT.

The rearrangement links TRBV27 to TRBJ2-1; no clear D. The CDR3 loop spans 16 amino acids. Trimming removed 2 bases from V and 2 bases from J, with 13 bases in between. Per germline, CDR1 MNHEY and CDR2 SMNVEV (reference sequence). In DNA, the CDR3 is TGTGCCAGCAGTTTAACGTGGCCGGTTGCCTACAATGAGCAGTTCTTC. This translates into CASSLTWPVAYNEQFF.

The chain is built from TRBV6-1 and TRBJ2-7; 14 nucleotides match TRBD2. From germline, CDR1 is MNHNS and CDR2 SASEGT. The CDR3 loop spans 14 amino acids. The V and J ends lost 6 bases and 9 bases, in that order; junction bases with no gene match: 7. The CDR3 reads CASSQGLAGAGQYF. For the CDR3, the DNA is TGTGCCAGCAGCCAGGGACTAGCGGGGGCGGGGCAGTACTTC.

The chain employs TRBV9 and TRBJ2-3; 9 bases align to TRBD2. Germline CDR1 reads SGDLS; CDR2 reads YYNGEE. V shed 3 bases, J shed 2 bases, and the junction held 7 bases outside the gene matches. The CDR3 totals 16 residues. CDR3 DNA: TGTGCCAGCAGCGCAGTAGCGGGGGCCAACACAGATACGCAGTATTTT. Protein sequence: CASSAVAGANTDTQYF.

V and J are TRBV10-3 and TRBJ2-3, with 11 nucleotides matching TRBD2. The CDR3 covers 16 residues. Looked up from germline, CDR1 is ENHRY and CDR2 is SYGVKD. Unmatched junction bases numbered 5, after V lost 5 bases and J lost 1 base. CDR3 DNA sequence: TGTGCCATCAGTCCAACACTAGCGGGGGGCACAGATACGCAGTATTTT. Its protein is CAISPTLAGGTDTQYF.

The sample holds one count of this clone. The sample has other DNA sequences that encode this CDR3 too. The chain links TRBV6-1 to TRBJ1-1; D not resolved. CDR3 length equals 13 residues. Trimming shortened V by 5 bases and J by 0 bases, and 7 bases separated the two germline ends. Germline V gene lookup returns CDR1 MNHNS and CDR2 SASEGT. CDR3 in amino acids: CASSIGLNTEAFF. The CDR3 coding sequence is TGTGCCAGCAGTATAGGCCTGAACACTGAAGCTTTCTTT.

The chain is built from TRBV9 and TRBJ2-3, with TRBD1 as a possible D gene (5 bases). In germline, CDR1 is SGDLS, CDR2 YYNGEE. V was pared by 4 bases and J by 5 bases, with 14 bases between. There are 14 residues in the CDR3. The CDR3 DNA reads as TGTGCCAGCAGCCCAGTAGGGGCACGAGATACGCAGTATTTT. It encodes CASSPVGARDTQYF.